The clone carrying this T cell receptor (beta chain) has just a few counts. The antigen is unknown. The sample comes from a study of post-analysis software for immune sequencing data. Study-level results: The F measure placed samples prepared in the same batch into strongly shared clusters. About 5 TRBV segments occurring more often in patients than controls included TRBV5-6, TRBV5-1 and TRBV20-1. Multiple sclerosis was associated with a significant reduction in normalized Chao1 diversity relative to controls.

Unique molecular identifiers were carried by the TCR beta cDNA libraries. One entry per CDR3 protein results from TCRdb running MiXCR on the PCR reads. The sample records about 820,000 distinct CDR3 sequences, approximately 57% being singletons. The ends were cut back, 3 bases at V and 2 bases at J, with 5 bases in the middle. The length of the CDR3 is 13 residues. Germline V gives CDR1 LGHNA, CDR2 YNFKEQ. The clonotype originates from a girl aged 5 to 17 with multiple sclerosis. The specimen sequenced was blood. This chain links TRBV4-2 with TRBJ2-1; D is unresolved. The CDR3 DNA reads TGTGCCAGCAGCCAGCGCGCCTACAATGAGCAGTTCTTC. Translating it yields CASSQRAYNEQFF.